The clone carrying this T cell receptor beta chain was counted at least ten times. Antigen unknown. CDR3 length equals 17 residues. V lost 0 bases to trimming and J lost 5 bases; unmatched junction nucleotides: 9. The germline CDR1 and CDR2 sequences are LGHNA and YNFKEQ. These data originate in a study of neurological immune-mediated disorders. General study points: Phylogenetic grouping placed 18 of 34 multiple sclerosis patients' repertoires in one related-CDR3 cluster, a possible signature.

The cDNA was generated through 5'RACE incorporating 10-nucleotide random UMIs. TCRdb re-called the 5' RACE reads through MiXCR, storing one row per CDR3 protein. The sample lists 70,000 or so distinct CDR3 sequences, around 3% occurring once. 2 million unsorted PBMCs were stored in RNAlater at -80 °C before RNA extraction. The clonotype was recovered from a woman in her fifties or sixties with multiple sclerosis. The sequencing input was PBMCs. This chain joins TRBV4-2 and TRBJ1-5; TRBD1 matches at 8 bases. This chain's CDR3 is CASSQDSTGQGYQPQHF. Here the CDR3 DNA reads TGTGCCAGCAGCCAAGATTCAACCGGACAGGGATATCAGCCCCAGCATTTT.